The 9 T cell receptor beta chains given below trace back to one sample, sequenced in a study of CD8 T cells in ankylosing spondylitis. MiXCR, run by TCRdb on the 5' RACE reads, gives a single entry per CDR3 protein. The repertoire includes 300,000 to 400,000 distinct CDR3 sequences, around 15% of them detected once, and about 1% sits in the top ten. Material for sequencing was blood, either unsorted or a sorted T cell fraction (not recorded which). The receptors stem from a male donor with ankylosing spondylitis or in good health (not recorded which).

This clonotype was observed a handful of times. This CDR3 is CASSARGRFEKLFF. The DNA of the CDR3 is TGTGCCAGCAGCGCCAGGGGGCGCTTTGAAAAACTGTTTTTT. The V gene is TRBV7-9, the J gene TRBJ1-4, with TRBD1 matching over 8 bases. Germline V gene data show CDR1 as SEHNR and CDR2 as FQNEAQ (reference sequence). The CDR3 has 14 residues. V shed 5 bases and J 7 bases; nucleotides not matched to a gene: 6.

The chain couples TRBV5-1 to TRBJ1-6; D not certain. This CDR3 spans 13 amino acids. The V end lost 4 bases, the J end lost 3 bases, and 5 bases lay between the germline ends. Germline CDR1 is SGHRS and CDR2 is YFSETQ. In DNA form, the CDR3 reads TGCGCCAGCAGCCTGGACTATAATTCACCCCTCCACTTT. Translated, it gives CASSLDYNSPLHF.

This clonotype was seen a handful of times. This chain uses TRBV3-1 with TRBJ2-6; no clear D gene. Germline CDR1 is LGHDT and CDR2 is YNNKEL (reference sequence). CDR3 size: 18 residues. V dropped 1 base and J dropped 0 bases, with 13 bases sitting between them. In nucleotides, the CDR3 is TGTGCCAGCAGCCAAGGCTTCTACAGCTACTCTGGGGCCAACGTCCTGACTTTC. This sequence encodes CASSQGFYSYSGANVLTF.

This clonotype was seen repeatedly, ten times or more. The J gene is TRBJ2-1, the V gene TRBV3-1; D is unresolved. Germline CDR1 LGHDT, CDR2 YNNKEL (reference sequence). This CDR3 has 12 amino acids. The germline V and J ends were trimmed by 5 bases and 4 bases, with 6 bases remaining between them. CDR3 sequence: CASSTSYNEQFF. In DNA, the CDR3 is TGTGCCAGCAGCACCTCTTACAATGAGCAGTTCTTC.

This clonotype was detected only a few times. The chain employs TRBV24-1 and TRBJ2-1; 8 bases map to TRBD2. After removal of 8 bases from V and 6 bases from J, the junction contained 5 bases not matched to a gene. Germline V gene sequence: CDR1 KGHDR, CDR2 SFDVKD. This CDR3 is built from 13 residues. The CDR3, as DNA: TGTGCCACCATGGGACTAGGATCCAATGAGCAGTTCTTC. Its translation: CATMGLGSNEQFF.

This clonotype was counted between two and nine times. The chain carries TRBV5-1 and TRBJ2-3; possible D gene TRBD1, 5 bases. Germline-derived CDR1 and CDR2 are SGHRS and YFSETQ. Trimming took off 2 bases at V and 1 base at J, with 14 bases between the two ends. This CDR3 comprises 16 residues. The CDR3: CASSFPTLTGTDTQYF. The CDR3 DNA is TGCGCCAGCAGCTTCCCCACTCTGACAGGCACAGATACGCAGTATTTT. The full variable domain, with the rest looked up from reference TRBV5-1 and TRBJ2-3, is KAGVTQTPRYLIKTRGQQVTLSCSPISGHRSVSWYQQTPGQGLQFLFEYFSETQRNKGNFPGRFSGRQFSNSRSEMNVSTLELGDSALYLCASSFPTLTGTDTQYFGPGTRLTVL.

This chain joins TRBV3-1 and TRBJ2-7, with no clear D. V shed 3 bases and J shed 2 bases, with 8 bases lying between them. The CDR3 runs 13 residues. From germline, CDR1 is LGHDT and CDR2 YNNKEL (reference sequence). For the CDR3, the DNA is TGTGCCAGCAGCCAGCGAGGAGCCTACGAGCAGTACTTC. Translated: CASSQRGAYEQYF.

The rearrangement uses TRBV12-3 or TRBV12-4 and TRBJ1-5; 9 positions match TRBD1. The V and J ends lost 6 bases and 2 bases, in that order; junction bases with no gene match: 5. This CDR3 has 15 residues. The CDR3 loop is CASRVQGAGNQPQHF. CDR3 bases: TGTGCCAGCAGGGTACAGGGGGCAGGCAATCAGCCCCAGCATTTT.

Ten or more counts support this clonotype. This chain joins TRBV2 and TRBJ2-7; D call uncertain. Trimming pared 4 bases from V and 0 bases from J, leaving 7 bases between. The germline gives CDR1 SNHLY, CDR2 FYNNEI. CDR3 length equals 13 residues. DNA of the CDR3: TGTGCCAGCAGTGGAGCTGGCTCCTACGAGCAGTACTTC. Encoded protein: CASSGAGSYEQYF.